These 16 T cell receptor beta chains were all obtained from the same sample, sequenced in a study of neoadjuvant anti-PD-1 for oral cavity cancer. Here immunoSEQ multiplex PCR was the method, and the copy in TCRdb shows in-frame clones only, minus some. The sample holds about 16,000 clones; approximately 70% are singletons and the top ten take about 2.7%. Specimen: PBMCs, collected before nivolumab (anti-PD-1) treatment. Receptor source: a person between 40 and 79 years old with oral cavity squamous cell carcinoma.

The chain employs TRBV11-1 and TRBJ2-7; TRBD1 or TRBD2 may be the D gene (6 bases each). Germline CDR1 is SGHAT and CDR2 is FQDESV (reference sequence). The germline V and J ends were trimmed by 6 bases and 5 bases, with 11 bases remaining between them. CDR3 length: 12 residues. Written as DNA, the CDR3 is TGTGCCAGCAGACTAGCAGGGGACGAGCAGTACTTC. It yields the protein CASRLAGDEQYF.

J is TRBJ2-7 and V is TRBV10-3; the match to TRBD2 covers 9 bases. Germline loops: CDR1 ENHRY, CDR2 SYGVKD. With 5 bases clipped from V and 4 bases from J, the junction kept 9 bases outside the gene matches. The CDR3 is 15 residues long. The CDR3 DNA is TGTGCCATCAGTTTAGCGGGAGTCATCGGGTACGAGCAGTACTTC. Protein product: CAISLAGVIGYEQYF.

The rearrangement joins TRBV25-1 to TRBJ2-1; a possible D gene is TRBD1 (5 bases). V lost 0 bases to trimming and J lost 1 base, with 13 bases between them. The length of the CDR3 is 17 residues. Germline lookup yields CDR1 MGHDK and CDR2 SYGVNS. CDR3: CASSEYKRGSSYNEQFF. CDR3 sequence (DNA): TGTGCCAGCAGTGAATATAAAAGGGGCTCGTCCTACAATGAGCAGTTCTTC.

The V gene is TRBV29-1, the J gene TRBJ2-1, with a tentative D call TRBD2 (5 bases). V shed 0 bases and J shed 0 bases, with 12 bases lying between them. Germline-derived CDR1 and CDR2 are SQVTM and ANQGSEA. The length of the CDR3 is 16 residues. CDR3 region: CSVEDPERSSYNEQFF. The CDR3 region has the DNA TGCAGCGTTGAAGATCCTGAGCGGAGCTCCTACAATGAGCAGTTCTTC.

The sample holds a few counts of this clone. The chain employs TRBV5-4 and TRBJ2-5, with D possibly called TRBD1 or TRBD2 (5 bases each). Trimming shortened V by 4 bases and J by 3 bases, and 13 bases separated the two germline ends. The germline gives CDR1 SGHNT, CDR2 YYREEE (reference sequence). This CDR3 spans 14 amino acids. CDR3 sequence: CASSTRDLKETQYF. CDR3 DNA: TGTGCCAGCAGCACCCGGGACCTAAAAGAGACCCAGTACTTC.

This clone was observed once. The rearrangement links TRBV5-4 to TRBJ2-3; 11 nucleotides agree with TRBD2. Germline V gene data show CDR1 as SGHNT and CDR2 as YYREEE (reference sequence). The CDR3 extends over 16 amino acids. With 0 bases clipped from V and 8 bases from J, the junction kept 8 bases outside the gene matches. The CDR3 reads CASSLVAGGPSGTQYF. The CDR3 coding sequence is TGTGCCAGCAGCTTGGTAGCGGGAGGGCCCTCGGGTACGCAGTATTTT.

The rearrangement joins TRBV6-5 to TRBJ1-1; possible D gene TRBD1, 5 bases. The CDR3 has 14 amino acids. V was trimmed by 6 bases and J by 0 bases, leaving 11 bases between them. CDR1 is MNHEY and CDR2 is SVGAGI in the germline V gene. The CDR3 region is CASRFGTLNTEAFF. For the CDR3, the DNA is TGTGCCAGCAGATTCGGGACCTTGAACACTGAAGCTTTCTTT.

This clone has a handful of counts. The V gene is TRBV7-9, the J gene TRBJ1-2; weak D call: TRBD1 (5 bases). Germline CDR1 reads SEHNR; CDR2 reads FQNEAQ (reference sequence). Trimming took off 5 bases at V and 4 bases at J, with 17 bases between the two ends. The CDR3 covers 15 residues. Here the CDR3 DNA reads TGTGCCAGCAGCCCTGGGGGGTCTTTGGGCTATGGCTACACCTTC. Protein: CASSPGGSLGYGYTF.

The CDR3 DNA reads as TGTGCCAGCAACCCGAACTTAATGGCGACAGGCGTCAAAAACATTCAGTACTTC. This codes for CASNPNLMATGVKNIQYF. This chain joins TRBV5-5 and TRBJ2-4, with D maybe TRBD1 (6 bases). This CDR3 region has 18 residues. V was trimmed by 6 bases and J by 3 bases, leaving 25 bases between them. Per germline, CDR1 SGHKS and CDR2 YYEKEE (reference sequence).

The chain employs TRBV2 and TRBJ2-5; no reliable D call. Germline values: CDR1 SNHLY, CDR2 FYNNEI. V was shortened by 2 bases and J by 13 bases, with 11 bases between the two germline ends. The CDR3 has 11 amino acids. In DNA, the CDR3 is TGTGCCAGCAGTGAATGGCTGACTCTGTACTTC. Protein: CASSEWLTLYF.

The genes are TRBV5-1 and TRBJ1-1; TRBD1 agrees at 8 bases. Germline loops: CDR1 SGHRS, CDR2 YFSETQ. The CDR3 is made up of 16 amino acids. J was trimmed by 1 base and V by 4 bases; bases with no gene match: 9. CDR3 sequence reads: CASSLGGQAANTEAFF. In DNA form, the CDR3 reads TGCGCCAGCAGCCTGGGGGGACAGGCCGCGAACACTGAAGCTTTCTTT. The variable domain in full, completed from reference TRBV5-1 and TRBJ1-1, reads KAGVTQTPRYLIKTRGQQVTLSCSPISGHRSVSWYQQTPGQGLQFLFEYFSETQRNKGNFPGRFSGRQFSNSRSEMNVSTLELGDSALYLCASSLGGQAANTEAFFGQGTRLTVV.

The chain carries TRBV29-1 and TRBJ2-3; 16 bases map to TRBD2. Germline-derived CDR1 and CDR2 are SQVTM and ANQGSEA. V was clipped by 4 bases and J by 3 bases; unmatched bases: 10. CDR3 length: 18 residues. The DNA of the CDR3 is TGCAGCGTTGGGACAGGCGTGGGACTAGCGGGAGGGACAGATACGCAGTATTTT. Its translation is CSVGTGVGLAGGTDTQYF.

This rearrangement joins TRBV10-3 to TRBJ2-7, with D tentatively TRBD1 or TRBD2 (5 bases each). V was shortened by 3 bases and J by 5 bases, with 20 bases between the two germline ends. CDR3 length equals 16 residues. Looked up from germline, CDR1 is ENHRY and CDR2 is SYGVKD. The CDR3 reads CAISDESGTGTHEQYF. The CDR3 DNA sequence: TGTGCCATCAGTGATGAGAGTGGGACGGGCACCCACGAGCAGTACTTC.

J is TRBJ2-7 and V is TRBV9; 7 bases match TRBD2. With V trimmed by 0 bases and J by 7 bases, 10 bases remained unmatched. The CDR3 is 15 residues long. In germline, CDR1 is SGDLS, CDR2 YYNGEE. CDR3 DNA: TGTGCCAGCAGCGTAGGTAGTACTAGCGCGGTGGAGCAGTACTTC. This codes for CASSVGSTSAVEQYF.

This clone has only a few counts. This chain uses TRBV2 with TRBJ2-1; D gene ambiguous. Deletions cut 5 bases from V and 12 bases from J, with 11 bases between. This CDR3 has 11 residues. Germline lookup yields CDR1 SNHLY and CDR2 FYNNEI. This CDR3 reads CASSYLGRQFF. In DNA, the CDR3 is TGTGCCAGCAGTTACCTTGGGCGGCAGTTCTTC.

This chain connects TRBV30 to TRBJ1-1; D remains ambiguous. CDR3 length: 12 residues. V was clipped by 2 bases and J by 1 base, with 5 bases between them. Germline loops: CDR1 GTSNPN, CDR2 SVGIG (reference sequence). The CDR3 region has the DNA TGTGCCTGGAGTTGGGGGAACACTGAAGCTTTCTTT. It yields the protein CAWSWGNTEAFF. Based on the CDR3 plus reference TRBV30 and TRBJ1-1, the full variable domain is SQTIHQWPATLVQPVGSPLSLECTVEGTSNPNLYWYRQAAGRGLQLLFYSVGIGQISSEVPQNLSASRPQDRQFILSSKKLLLSDSGFYLCAWSWGNTEAFFGQGTRLTVV.